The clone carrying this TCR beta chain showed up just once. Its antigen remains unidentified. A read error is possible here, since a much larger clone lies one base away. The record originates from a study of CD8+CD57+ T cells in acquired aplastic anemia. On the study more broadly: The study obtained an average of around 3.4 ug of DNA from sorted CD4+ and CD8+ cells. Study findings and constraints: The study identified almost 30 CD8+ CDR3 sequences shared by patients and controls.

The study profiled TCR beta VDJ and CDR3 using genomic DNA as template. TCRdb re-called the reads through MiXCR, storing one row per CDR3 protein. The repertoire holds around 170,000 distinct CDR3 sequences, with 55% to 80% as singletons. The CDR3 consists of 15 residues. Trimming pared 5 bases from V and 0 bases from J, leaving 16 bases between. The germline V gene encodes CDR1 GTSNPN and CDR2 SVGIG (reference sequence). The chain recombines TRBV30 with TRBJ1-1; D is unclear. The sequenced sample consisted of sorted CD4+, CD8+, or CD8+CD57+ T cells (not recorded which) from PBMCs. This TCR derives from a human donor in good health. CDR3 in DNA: TGTGCCTGGGAACCCGTAGGAAAAATGAACACTGAAGCTTTCTTT. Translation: CAWEPVGKMNTEAFF.